This T cell receptor (beta chain) was recovered during a study of blood T cells in healthy people across ages. The study's findings and limits: Estimates drawn from one million T cells were deemed to understate diversity.

Primers used in a second PCR of about 7 to 12 cycles were a sample-barcoded 5' primer and a J-beta primer mix. TCRdb passed the 5' RACE reads through MiXCR, listing each CDR3 protein once. The data show hundreds of thousands of distinct CDR3 sequences, roughly 21% seen once. Russia was home to the donors, healthy Caucasian individuals aged about 6 to 90. Germline trimming cut 6 bases from V and 7 bases from J; bases unmatched to any gene: 8. The CDR3 has 15 amino acids. This clonotype was seen only a few times. Its antigen is still unknown. The rearrangement joins TRBV12-3 or TRBV12-4 to TRBJ2-1, with 11 bases that match TRBD2. This TCR was sampled from a man in his 70s in good health. Sequences were obtained from blood. CDR3 in amino acids: CASSQVAGGKNEQFF. In nucleotides, the CDR3 is TGTGCCAGCAGCCAGGTAGCGGGAGGGAAGAATGAGCAGTTCTTC.